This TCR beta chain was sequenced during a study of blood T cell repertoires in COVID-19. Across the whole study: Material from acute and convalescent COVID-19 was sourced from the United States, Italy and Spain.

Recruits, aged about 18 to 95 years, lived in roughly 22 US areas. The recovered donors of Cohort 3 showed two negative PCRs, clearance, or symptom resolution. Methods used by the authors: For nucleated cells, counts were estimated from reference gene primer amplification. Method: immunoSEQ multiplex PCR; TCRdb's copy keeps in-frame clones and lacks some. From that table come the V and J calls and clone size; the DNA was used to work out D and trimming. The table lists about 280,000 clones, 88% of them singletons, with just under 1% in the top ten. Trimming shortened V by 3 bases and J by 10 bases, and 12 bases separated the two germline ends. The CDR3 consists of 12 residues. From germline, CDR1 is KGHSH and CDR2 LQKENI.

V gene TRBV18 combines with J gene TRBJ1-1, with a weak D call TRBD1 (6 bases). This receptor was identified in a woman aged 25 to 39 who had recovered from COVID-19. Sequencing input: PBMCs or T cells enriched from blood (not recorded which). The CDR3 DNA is TGTGCCAGCTCACCCCTCGGGGGGGCAGCTTTCTTT. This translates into CASSPLGGAAFF.